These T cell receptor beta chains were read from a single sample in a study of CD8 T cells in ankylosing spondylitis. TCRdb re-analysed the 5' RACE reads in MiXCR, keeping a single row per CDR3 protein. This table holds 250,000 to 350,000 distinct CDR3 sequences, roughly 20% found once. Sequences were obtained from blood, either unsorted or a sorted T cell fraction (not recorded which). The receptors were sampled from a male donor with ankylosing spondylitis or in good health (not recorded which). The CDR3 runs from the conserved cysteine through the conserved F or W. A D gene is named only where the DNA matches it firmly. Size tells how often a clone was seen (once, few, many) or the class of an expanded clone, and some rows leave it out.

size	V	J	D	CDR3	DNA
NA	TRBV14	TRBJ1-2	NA	CASSQDEAGAYGYTF	TGTGCCAGCAGCCAAGATGAGGCAGGGGCCTATGGCTACACCTTC
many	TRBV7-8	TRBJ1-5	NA	CASSLARNQPQHF	TGTGCCAGCAGCTTAGCCAGAAATCAGCCCCAGCATTTT
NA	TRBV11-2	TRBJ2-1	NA	CASSLERTTYNEQFF	TGTGCCAGCAGCTTAGAGCGGACAACCTACAATGAGCAGTTCTTC
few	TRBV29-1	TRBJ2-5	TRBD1	CSVSPLGTGEETQYF	TGCAGCGTTTCGCCTCTCGGGACAGGAGAAGAGACCCAGTACTTC
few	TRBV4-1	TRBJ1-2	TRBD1	CASSPQGTNYGYTF	TGCGCCAGCAGCCCACAGGGGACTAACTATGGCTACACCTTC
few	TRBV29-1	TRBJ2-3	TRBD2	CSVVGGRAPDTQYF	TGCAGCGTTGTTGGCGGGAGGGCCCCTGATACGCAGTATTTT
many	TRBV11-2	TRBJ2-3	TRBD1	CASSLVGQGVSDTQYF	TGTGCCAGCAGCTTGGTGGGACAGGGAGTCTCAGATACGCAGTATTTT
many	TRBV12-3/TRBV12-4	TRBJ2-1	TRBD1	CASSLGDRVNEQFF	TGTGCCAGCAGTTTGGGGGACAGGGTCAATGAGCAGTTCTTC
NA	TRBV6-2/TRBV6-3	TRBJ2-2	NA	CASSTPGLANTGELFF	TGTGCCAGCAGTACGCCGGGACTGGCGAACACCGGGGAGCTGTTTTTT
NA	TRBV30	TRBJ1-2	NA	CAWSVQRLYGYTF	TGTGCCTGGAGTGTACAACGGCTCTATGGCTACACCTTC
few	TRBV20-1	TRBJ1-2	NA	CSAPMVGRGQGGNGYTF	TGCAGTGCCCCTATGGTTGGCAGGGGACAAGGAGGAAATGGCTACACCTTC
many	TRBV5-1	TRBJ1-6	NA	CASRVQGEGGSPLHF	TGCGCCAGCAGGGTCCAGGGCGAAGGTGGTTCACCCCTCCACTTT
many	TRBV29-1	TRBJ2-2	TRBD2	CSVVGGDTGELFF	TGCAGCGTTGTTGGGGGGGACACCGGGGAGCTGTTTTTT
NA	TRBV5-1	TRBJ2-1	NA	CASSLVQYNEQFF	TGCGCCAGCAGCTTGGTCCAGTACAATGAGCAGTTCTTC
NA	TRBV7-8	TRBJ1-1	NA	CASSSLRTEAFF	TGTGCCAGCAGCTCCCTACGCACTGAAGCTTTCTTT
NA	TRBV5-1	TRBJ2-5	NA	CASSLVNLGGQETQYF	TGCGCCAGCAGCTTGGTCAATCTGGGGGGTCAAGAGACCCAGTACTTC
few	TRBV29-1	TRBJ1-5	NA	CSVAEGGTNQPQHF	TGCAGCGTCGCTGAAGGGGGGACCAATCAGCCCCAGCATTTT
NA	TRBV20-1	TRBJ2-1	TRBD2	CSARVASGGSYNEQFF	TGCAGTGCTAGAGTGGCTAGCGGGGGCTCCTACAATGAGCAGTTCTTC
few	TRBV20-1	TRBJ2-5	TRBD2	CSARSSLAGETQYF	TGCAGTGCTAGGAGCAGTCTAGCGGGAGAGACCCAGTACTTC
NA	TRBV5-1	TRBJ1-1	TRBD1	CASRKQGADTEAFF	TGCGCCAGCAGGAAACAGGGGGCGGACACTGAAGCTTTCTTT
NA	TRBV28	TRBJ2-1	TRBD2	CASSLWGGTSGRNEQFF	TGTGCCAGCAGCCTATGGGGCGGGACTAGCGGGAGGAATGAGCAGTTCTTC
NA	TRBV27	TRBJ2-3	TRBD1	CASSMTGRDTQYF	TGTGCCAGCAGTATGACAGGGAGAGATACGCAGTATTTT
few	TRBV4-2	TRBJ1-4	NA	CASSQDPRGLDEKLFF	TGTGCCAGCAGCCAAGATCCTCGGGGGCTAGATGAAAAACTGTTTTTT
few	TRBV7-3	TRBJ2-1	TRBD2	CASSELAGDTEQFF	TGTGCCAGCAGCGAACTAGCGGGAGATACTGAGCAGTTCTTC
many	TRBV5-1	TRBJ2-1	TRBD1	CASSLASGTGRLGYNEQFF	TGCGCCAGCAGCTTGGCCTCGGGGACAGGGCGCCTCGGCTACAATGAGCAGTTCTTC
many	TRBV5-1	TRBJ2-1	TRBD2	CASSATSGSNHEQFF	TGCGCCAGCAGCGCGACTAGCGGGAGTAATCATGAGCAGTTCTTC
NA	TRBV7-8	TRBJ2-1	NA	CASSKGASDEQFF	TGTGCCAGCAGCAAGGGAGCCAGCGATGAGCAGTTCTTC
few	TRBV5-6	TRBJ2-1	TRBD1	CASSSNGQGNEQFF	TGTGCCAGCAGCTCTAACGGACAGGGTAATGAGCAGTTCTTC
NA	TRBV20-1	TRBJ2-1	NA	CSASGPNNEQFF	TGCAGTGCTAGTGGGCCGAACAATGAGCAGTTCTTC
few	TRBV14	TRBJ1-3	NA	CASSQDGNTIYF	TGTGCCAGCAGCCAAGATGGAAACACCATATATTTT
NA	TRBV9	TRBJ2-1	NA	CASSVGMRGGTDNEQFF	TGTGCCAGCAGCGTAGGGATGCGTGGGGGAACGGACAATGAGCAGTTCTTC
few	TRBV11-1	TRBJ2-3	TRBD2	CASSRLAGGLDTQYF	TGTGCCAGCAGCCGTTTAGCGGGGGGGCTGGATACGCAGTATTTT
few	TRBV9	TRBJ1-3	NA	CASSARGQVNSGNTIYF	TGTGCCAGCAGCGCCCGGGGGCAGGTTAACTCTGGAAACACCATATATTTT
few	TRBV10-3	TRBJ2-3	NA	CAISEGILAEPTDTQYF	TGTGCCATCAGTGAGGGCATCTTAGCGGAGCCCACAGATACGCAGTATTTT
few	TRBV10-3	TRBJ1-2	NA	CAISETPDSPNYGYTF	TGTGCCATCAGTGAGACACCCGACAGCCCAAACTATGGCTACACCTTC
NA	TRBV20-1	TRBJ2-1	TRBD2	CSARIHPASGEDYNEQFF	TGCAGTGCTAGAATCCATCCGGCTAGCGGGGAAGACTACAATGAGCAGTTCTTC
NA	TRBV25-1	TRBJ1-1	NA	CASSYQGLRLSEAFF	TGTGCCAGCAGTTACCAGGGCTTGAGGTTGTCTGAAGCTTTCTTT
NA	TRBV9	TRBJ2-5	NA	CASSVQPRGTLQETQYF	TGTGCCAGCAGCGTACAACCACGAGGCACCCTCCAAGAGACCCAGTACTTC
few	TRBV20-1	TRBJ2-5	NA	CSARLEATQETQYF	TGCAGTGCTAGACTGGAGGCAACCCAAGAGACCCAGTACTTC
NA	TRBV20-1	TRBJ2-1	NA	CSAIRDSYNEQFF	TGCAGTGCTATCCGGGACTCCTACAATGAGCAGTTCTTC
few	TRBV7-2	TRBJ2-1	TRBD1	CASSAGRLRGSYNEQFF	TGTGCCAGCAGCGCCGGAAGGCTCAGGGGGTCATACAATGAGCAGTTCTTC
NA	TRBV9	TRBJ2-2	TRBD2	CASSPRLTSDVGELFF	TGTGCCAGCAGCCCTCGACTTACTAGCGATGTCGGGGAGCTGTTTTTT
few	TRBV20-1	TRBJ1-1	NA	CSATRDVEAFF	TGCAGTGCTACCCGGGACGTTGAAGCTTTCTTT
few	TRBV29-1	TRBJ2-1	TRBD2	CSVRRTSGRDNEQFF	TGCAGCGTTCGAAGGACTAGCGGGAGGGACAATGAGCAGTTCTTC
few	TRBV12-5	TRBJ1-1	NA	CASGYPMGEAFF	TGTGCTAGTGGTTACCCAATGGGGGAAGCTTTCTTT
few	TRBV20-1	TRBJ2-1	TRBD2	CSARDLASGTYNEQFF	TGCAGTGCTAGAGATCTGGCTAGCGGGACCTACAATGAGCAGTTCTTC
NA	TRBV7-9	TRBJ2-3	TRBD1	CASSAGTGAPHF	TGTGCCAGCAGCGCCGGGACAGGAGCCCCCCATTTT
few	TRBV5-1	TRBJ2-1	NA	CATQLTGDNNEQFF	TGCGCCACCCAGCTTACGGGGGATAACAATGAGCAGTTCTTC